These 4 T cell receptor beta chains originate from one sample sequenced in a study of PD-L1 blockade in urothelial cancer. TCRdb's copy holds only in-frame clones and misses some; the assay was immunoSEQ multiplex PCR. The sample has just under 40,000 clones, roughly nine tenths seen once. The sample's time point: pretreatment peripheral blood. This specimen consisted of PBMCs, obtained around atezolizumab (anti-PD-L1) treatment. The receptors were sampled from a woman aged 60 to 75 with urothelial cancer.

V is TRBV5-1 and J is TRBJ2-7; 11 bases line up with TRBD2. This CDR3 contains 15 residues. Germline CDR1 and CDR2: SGHRS and YFSETQ. Trimming took 4 bases from V and 2 from J; bases not matched to a gene: 5. In DNA, the CDR3 is TGCGCCAGCAGCCGGACTAGCGGGTCTACCTACGAGCAGTACTTC. It is translated as CASSRTSGSTYEQYF.

This chain links TRBV18 with TRBJ2-3, with D unclear. The CDR3 runs to 14 residues. The germline V and J ends were trimmed by 5 bases and 5 bases, with 14 bases remaining between them. The V gene's germline CDR1 is KGHSH and CDR2 LQKENI. The CDR3 nucleotides are TGTGCCAGCTCAGTCAACAGTGCGATAGATACGCAGTATTTT. Its translation: CASSVNSAIDTQYF.

V gene TRBV28 combines with J gene TRBJ2-2, with 12 bases aligning to TRBD2. Germline V gives CDR1 MDHEN, CDR2 SYDVKM. The CDR3 is 16 amino acids. The V segment lost 6 bases and the J segment 5 bases; nucleotides outside the gene matches: 7. CDR3 protein: CASRRDGTSGTGELFF. CDR3 DNA sequence: TGTGCCAGCAGACGCGACGGGACTAGCGGGACCGGGGAGCTGTTTTTT.

The rearrangement uses TRBV29-1 and TRBJ1-5; TRBD1 aligns across 9 bases. The CDR3 consists of 13 residues. Trimming took 4 bases from V and 4 from J; bases not matched to a gene: 2. CDR1 SQVTM and CDR2 ANQGSEA come from the germline V gene. Here the CDR3 DNA reads TGCAGCGTTGCACAGGGGGCAAATCAGCCCCAGCATTTT. Its protein is CSVAQGANQPQHF.